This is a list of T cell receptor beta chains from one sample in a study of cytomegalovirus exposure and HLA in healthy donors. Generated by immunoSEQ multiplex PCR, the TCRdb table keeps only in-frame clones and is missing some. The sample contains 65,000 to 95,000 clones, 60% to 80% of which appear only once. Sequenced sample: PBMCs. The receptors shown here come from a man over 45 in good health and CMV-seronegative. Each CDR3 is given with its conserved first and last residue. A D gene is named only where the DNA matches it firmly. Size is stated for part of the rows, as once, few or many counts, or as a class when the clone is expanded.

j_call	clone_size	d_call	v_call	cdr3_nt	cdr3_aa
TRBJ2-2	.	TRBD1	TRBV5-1	TGCGCCAGCAGCTTGATCGGGACAGGGGACACCGGGGAGCTGTTTTTT	CASSLIGTGDTGELFF
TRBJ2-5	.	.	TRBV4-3	TGCGCCAGCAGCCAAGACCGCGCACGGACCCAGTACTTC	CASSQDRARTQYF
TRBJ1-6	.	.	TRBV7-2	TGTGCCAGCACCCCTTCCGGACTTTATAATTCACCCCTCCACTTT	CASTPSGLYNSPLHF
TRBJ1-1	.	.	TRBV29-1	TGCAGCACTGACCGGGTGGGATTAGCGGGAAACACTGAAGCTTTCTTT	CSTDRVGLAGNTEAFF
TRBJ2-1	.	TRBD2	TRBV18	TGTGCCAGCTCACAGACTAGCGGAGGAGATGAGCAGTTCTTC	CASSQTSGGDEQFF
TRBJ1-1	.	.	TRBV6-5	TGTGCCAGCAGGGGCGGACGGGGGAACACTGAAGCTTTCTTT	CASRGGRGNTEAFF
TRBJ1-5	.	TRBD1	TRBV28	TGTGCCAGCAGCACCAGGACAGGATGGTCTCGTCAGCCCCAGCATTTT	CASSTRTGWSRQPQHF
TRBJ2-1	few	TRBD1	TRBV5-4	TGTGCCAGCAGCAACCGGGACAGGGGGCGAGTATCCTCCTACAATGAGCAGTTCTTC	CASSNRDRGRVSSYNEQFF
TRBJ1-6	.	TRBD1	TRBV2	TGTGCCAGCAGTCGACAGGGGTTATCACCCCTCCACTTT	CASSRQGLSPLHF
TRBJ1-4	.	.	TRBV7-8	TGTGCCAGCAGCCCCCATGGGCTTCGACCTAATGAAAAACTGTTTTTT	CASSPHGLRPNEKLFF
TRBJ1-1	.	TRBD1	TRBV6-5	TGTGCCAGCAGACGGACAGGGGAGACTGAAGCTTTCTTT	CASRRTGETEAFF
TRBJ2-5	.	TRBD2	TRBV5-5	TGTGCCAGCAGCCAAACGGGGCTAGCGGCGTCACTGCGGGGGACCCAGTACTTC	CASSQTGLAASLRGTQYF
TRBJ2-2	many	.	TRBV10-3	TGTGCCATCAGTGAGTCAATTGTTCTGATAGCGGTAAATACCGGGGAGCTGTTTTTT	CAISESIVLIAVNTGELFF
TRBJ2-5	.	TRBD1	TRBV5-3	TGTGCCAGAAGCTTGGACCGGGACAGGGCCCCAAAATTACTAGAGACCCAGTACTTC	CARSLDRDRAPKLLETQYF
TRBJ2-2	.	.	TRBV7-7	TGTGCTAGCAGCCCGACTGCGGGCAGAACGAACACCGGGGAGCTGTTTTTT	CASSPTAGRTNTGELFF
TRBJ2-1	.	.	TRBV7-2	TGTGCCAGCAGCTCCAGGGGCTGGGGAAACAATGAGCAGTTCTTC	CASSSRGWGNNEQFF
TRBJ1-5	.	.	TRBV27	TGTGCCAGCAGTTTAGGGCAGCCAAATCAGCCCCAGCATTTT	CASSLGQPNQPQHF
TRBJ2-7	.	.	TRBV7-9	TGTGCCAGCAGCGCTAGGGGGACGGGGTGGCGCGAGCAGTACTTC	CASSARGTGWREQYF
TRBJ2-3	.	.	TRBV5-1	TGCGCCAGCAGCTTCAGGGTAAACACAGATACGCAGTATTTT	CASSFRVNTDTQYF
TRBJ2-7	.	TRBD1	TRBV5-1	TGCGCCAGCAGCCTGACCGACAGGGAGAGGTACGAGCAGTACTTC	CASSLTDRERYEQYF
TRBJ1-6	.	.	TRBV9	TGTGCCAGCAGCGTAGATCAGTTGTCACCCCTCCACTTT	CASSVDQLSPLHF
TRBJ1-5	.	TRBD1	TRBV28	TGTGCCAGCAGACGACGAGGGACAGGCCTTAGCAATCAGCCCCAGCATTTT	CASRRRGTGLSNQPQHF
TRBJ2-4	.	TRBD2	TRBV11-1	TGTGCCAGCAGCTTAGAACGGGGCCAGCGGGGGGCCTCCTTC	CASSLERGQRGASF
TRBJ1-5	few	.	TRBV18	TGTGCCAGCTCACCCGCTACGGGGTCGCATCAGCCCCAGCATTTT	CASSPATGSHQPQHF
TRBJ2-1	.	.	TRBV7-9	TGTGCCAGCAGCTTAGGTGATATCCGGAATGAGCAGTTCTTC	CASSLGDIRNEQFF
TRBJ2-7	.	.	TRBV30	TGTGCCTGGACCTCTAGCGCGGGGCTCCTCTACGAGCAGTACTTC	CAWTSSAGLLYEQYF
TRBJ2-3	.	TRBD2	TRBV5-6	TGTGCCAGCAGCATCCCCTCGGGGCGGGGGGGCACAGATACGCAGTATTTT	CASSIPSGRGGTDTQYF
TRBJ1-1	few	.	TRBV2	TGTGCCAGCAGTCAAGGACACATGAACACTGAAGCTTTCTTT	CASSQGHMNTEAFF